This T cell receptor (beta chain) was documented in a study of CD8 T cells and mutated HIV epitopes (dated by TCRdb to the early 2020s). Turning to the overall study: With the exception of one subject, all chronically infected subjects were antiretroviral therapy naive. Not every subject was tested for the same epitope, and only RF10 was examined in both acute and chronic HIV infection. The epitopes were TL10, KY11, RF10 and TY8. The cohort comprised seven chronically and a few acutely HIV-infected subjects. Of 150 to 200 screened subjects, only a subset met the criteria for sorting epitope-specific T cells. This study used single-cell sequencing of TCR alpha/beta chains from CD8+ T cells that recognised non-adapted (NAE) and adapted (AE) versions of four HIV Nef epitopes. Study-level results and caveats: Higher clonality was observed in dual tetramer+ cells from chronic subjects than in those from acute subjects (mean difference 0.31), although the study was underpowered for detection of a significant difference. In chronic infection, almost complete overlap appeared to be present between the CD8+ TCR repertoires recognising the NAE and AE forms, indicating that the clonotypes were largely cross-reactive. Single-reactive CD8+ T cells were observed only in acutely infected subjects, suggesting that clonal selection possibly occurs between acute and chronic infection. The small number of subjects and their diverse clinical presentations were acknowledged as the main limitations. Some wells contained multiple alpha and beta chain CDR3s, and only cells with both an alpha and a beta chain were included.

The cysteine opens and the phenylalanine closes a CDR3 of 13 amino acids. The retained sequence is limited to the CDR3, 39 bases, with the frame set at the first base. Unmatched junction bases come to 15, with V trimmed by 8 bases and J by 16 bases. The library was made by single-cell sequencing. To generate single-cell cDNA, a method adapted from Smart-seq2 and MARS-Seq was used, relying on oligo-dT primers carrying well-specific UMIs and on KAPA HiFi for the first-round PCR. Pooled first-round products underwent nested PCR with template-switch oligo forward primers and barcoded reverse primers specific to the TCR alpha and beta chains. Products were purified with AMPure XP, indexed with TruSeq adapters, and quantified with the KAPA Universal qPCR Library Quantification Kit. An Illumina MiSeq running 2x300 bp paired-end chemistry was used to sequence the TCR libraries. The study's own analysis went as follows. After quality filtering, reads were demultiplexed to wells and mapped to the TCRA and TCRB loci, after which clonotypes were assigned with MiXCR and analysis was performed in VGAS. A modified VDJfasta platform was used to deconvolute the TCR data. CDR3 overlap between plates was analysed to rule out large-scale cross-plate contamination. Clonality was computed as one minus the ratio of unique productive CDR3s to total productive CDR3s. TCRdb ran its own pipeline on the public reads, namely fastp trimming at Q25 and MiXCR clone calling, and kept in-frame beta chains. Every CDR3 protein is listed once, alongside the most common genes and DNA of its rows. These V and J calls rely on TCRdb rather than the paper's analysis. This specimen's table enumerates roughly 68 distinct CDR3 sequences.

This clonotype is large (0.1 to 1%) in terms of sample share. Its cognate antigen has yet to be identified. Base qualities were left out, and no much larger clone turns up one base away. According to the study, the label for this sample's time point signals: sampled during chronic HIV-1 infection. Peptide stimulation included anti-CD28 and anti-CD49d co-stimulation, and activated CD8+ T cells were sorted as CD69+CD137+. To obtain activated CD8+ T cells, PBMCs were stimulated overnight, for around 18 hours, with NAE or AE peptide at roughly 1 ug/mL. KY11-specific CD8+ T cells were identified only by peptide stimulation because HLA class I tetramers were unavailable for this epitope. Peripheral blood mononuclear cells were isolated from leukapheresis or whole blood by Ficoll density gradient separation and then cryopreserved. A BD FACS Aria III was used to sort single CD8+ T cells into 96-well plates that contained lysis buffer.

The receptor was derived from a man aged 50 to 59 with HIV-1 infection. The chain uses TRBV23-1 and TRBJ2-4, with 9 bases in between that match TRBD1. TRBV23-1 is labeled an ORF, and its function is uncertain. The sample was CD8+ T cells from blood cultured with non-adapted and adapted viral peptides, taken during chronic HIV-1 infection. This receptor has the CDR3 CASEPPYRGRNYF. The DNA sequence is as follows: TGCGCCAGCGAACCCCCCTACAGGGGGCGAAATTACTTC.